These T cell receptor beta chains were read from a single sample in a study of blood T cell repertoires in COVID-19. The data were produced by immunoSEQ multiplex PCR, yet TCRdb's version contains in-frame clones alone and is incomplete. The table lists around 170,000 clones, roughly 90% of them singletons, with over 7% in the top ten. Sequenced: PBMCs or T cells enriched from blood (not recorded which). These receptors came from a woman between 45 and 60 years old who had recovered from COVID-19. Each CDR3 is given with its conserved first and last residue. The order of the fields is D gene, J gene, clone size, V gene, CDR3 protein, CDR3 DNA. A D gene is named only where the DNA matches it firmly. Clone sizes are given selectively: once, few, many, or a class where the clone is expanded.

d_gene: TRBD1; j_gene: TRBJ2-3; abundance: .; v_gene: TRBV2; CDR3aa: CASSKMTGSTDTQYF; CDR3nt: TGTGCCAGCAGTAAAATGACAGGGAGCACAGATACGCAGTATTTT
d_gene: .; j_gene: TRBJ1-1; abundance: .; v_gene: TRBV12-5; CDR3aa: CASGAGTEAFF; CDR3nt: TGTGCTAGTGGGGCAGGCACTGAAGCTTTCTTT
d_gene: TRBD1; j_gene: TRBJ1-3; abundance: .; v_gene: TRBV9; CDR3aa: CASSVGTGGLNTIYF; CDR3nt: TGTGCCAGCAGCGTAGGTACAGGGGGCTTGAACACCATATATTTT
d_gene: .; j_gene: TRBJ2-3; abundance: .; v_gene: TRBV18; CDR3aa: CASSSSGGSQIRSIF; CDR3nt: .
d_gene: .; j_gene: TRBJ1-1; abundance: .; v_gene: TRBV7-8; CDR3aa: CASSFGGRSVTEAFF; CDR3nt: TGTGCCAGCAGCTTTGGCGGGAGGTCGGTCACTGAAGCTTTCTTT
d_gene: TRBD1; j_gene: TRBJ1-4; abundance: .; v_gene: TRBV30; CDR3aa: CAWSMPGQVNEKLFF; CDR3nt: TGTGCCTGGAGTATGCCGGGACAGGTGAATGAAAAACTGTTTTTT
d_gene: TRBD1; j_gene: TRBJ2-1; abundance: .; v_gene: TRBV7-2; CDR3aa: CASSPDSGTGGTEQFF; CDR3nt: TGTGCCAGCAGCCCTGACTCCGGGACAGGGGGTACTGAGCAGTTCTTC
d_gene: .; j_gene: TRBJ1-1; abundance: .; v_gene: TRBV5-4; CDR3aa: CASSNDRLNTEAFF; CDR3nt: TGTGCCAGCAGTAACGACAGGTTGAACACTGAAGCTTTCTTT
d_gene: .; j_gene: TRBJ2-3; abundance: once; v_gene: TRBV7-9; CDR3aa: CASSLGAVGASTDTQYF; CDR3nt: TGTGCCAGCAGCTTAGGCGCGGTGGGGGCTAGCACAGATACGCAGTATTTT
d_gene: .; j_gene: TRBJ1-3; abundance: .; v_gene: TRBV10-1; CDR3aa: CASSESTWGGTSGNTIYF; CDR3nt: TGCGCCAGCAGTGAGTCGACTTGGGGGGGAACATCTGGAAACACCATATATTTT
d_gene: .; j_gene: TRBJ1-2; abundance: .; v_gene: TRBV6-1; CDR3aa: CASSEYPPGSYGYTF; CDR3nt: TGTGCCAGCAGTGAATATCCACCGGGGAGCTATGGCTACACCTTC
d_gene: .; j_gene: TRBJ2-3; abundance: few; v_gene: TRBV6-4; CDR3aa: CASSYTGTDTQYF; CDR3nt: TGTGCCAGCAGTTATACTGGCACAGATACGCAGTATTTT
d_gene: TRBD2; j_gene: TRBJ2-2; abundance: .; v_gene: TRBV7-9; CDR3aa: CASSQGLATTGELFF; CDR3nt: TGTGCCAGCAGCCAGGGACTAGCCACAACCGGGGAGCTGTTTTTT
d_gene: TRBD1; j_gene: TRBJ2-7; abundance: .; v_gene: TRBV4-3; CDR3aa: CASSQEGTGDSSEQYF; CDR3nt: TGCGCCAGCAGCCAAGAGGGGACAGGGGACTCGAGCGAGCAGTACTTC
d_gene: .; j_gene: TRBJ1-1; abundance: once; v_gene: TRBV29-1; CDR3aa: CSVEPGKGTEAFF; CDR3nt: TGCAGCGTTGAACCTGGGAAGGGGACTGAAGCTTTCTTT
d_gene: TRBD1; j_gene: TRBJ2-7; abundance: .; v_gene: TRBV6-5; CDR3aa: CASSWDRATYEQYF; CDR3nt: TGTGCCAGCAGTTGGGACAGGGCCACCTACGAGCAGTACTTC